This entry lists 14 T cell receptor beta chains sequenced from one sample in a study of spatial heterogeneity in lung cancer. Time point reported: sample taken at primary tumor resection. Sequencing was performed on whole RNA extracted from tumor and nontumor lung tissue, or from frozen PBMC, and the material was left unsorted. MiXCR, applied by TCRdb to the 5' RACE reads, yields one record per CDR3 protein. The sample has about 23,000 distinct CDR3 sequences; 4% to 5% are singletons. This specimen was PBMCs, taken at surgery. All receptors come from a male donor with early-stage non-small cell lung cancer.

This clonotype occurred a few times. The rearrangement joins TRBV5-1 to TRBJ2-1; tentative D call: TRBD2 (5 bases). Germline CDR1 SGHRS, CDR2 YFSETQ. The CDR3 is made up of 16 amino acids. V lost 3 bases and J lost 0, with 13 bases in between. The chain's CDR3 is CASSYGLSSSYNEQFF. CDR3 nucleotides: TGCGCCAGCAGCTACGGACTGTCCAGCTCCTACAATGAGCAGTTCTTC.

Ten or more counts support this clonotype. The J gene is TRBJ1-1, the V gene TRBV7-3; possible D gene TRBD1, 6 bases. The ends were cut back, 5 bases at V and 1 base at J, with 8 bases in the middle. CDR1 is SGHTA, CDR2 FQGTGA, per germline. The CDR3 length is 13 residues. CDR3 sequence reads: CASSKTGNTEAFF. The CDR3 DNA sequence: TGTGCCAGCAGCAAGACAGGGAACACTGAAGCTTTCTTT. Full variable domain (outside the CDR3, taken from reference TRBV7-3 and TRBJ1-1): GAGVSQTPSNKVTEKGKYVELRCDPISGHTALYWYRQSLGQGPEFLIYFQGTGAADDSGLPNDRFFAVRPEGSVSTLKIQRTERGDSAVYLCASSKTGNTEAFFGQGTRLTVV.

This clonotype has a count of ten or more. V usage is TRBV6-4 and J usage is TRBJ1-5, with 8 positions matching TRBD1. Germline loops: CDR1 MRHNA, CDR2 SNTAGT. V lost 6 bases and J lost 5; bases outside the gene matches: 12. The CDR3 spans 16 residues. The CDR3: CASRWPDRANHQPQHF. The CDR3 nucleotides are TGTGCCAGCAGATGGCCGGACAGGGCAAATCATCAGCCCCAGCATTTT.

The chain combines TRBV7-3 with TRBJ2-5, with D perhaps TRBD1 (5 bases). Trimming took off 3 bases at V and 2 bases at J, with 7 bases between the two ends. The CDR3 extends over 13 amino acids. Germline V gene lookup returns CDR1 SGHTA and CDR2 FQGTGA. The CDR3 DNA sequence: TGTGCCAGCAGCTTCACAGGACAAGAGACCCAGTACTTC. This sequence encodes CASSFTGQETQYF.

The sample holds many counts of this clonotype. This chain uses TRBV6-4 with TRBJ1-2, with D perhaps TRBD1 (5 bases). Per germline, CDR1 MRHNA and CDR2 SNTAGT. The CDR3 has 13 residues. The ends were cut back, 6 bases at V and 2 bases at J, with 10 bases in the middle. CDR3 residues: CASSPDRNYGYTF. In DNA form, the CDR3 reads TGTGCCAGCAGCCCCGACAGAAACTATGGCTACACCTTC.

This clonotype was detected only a few times. The V call is TRBV28, the J call TRBJ2-7; 9 nucleotides line up with TRBD1. Germline loops: CDR1 MDHEN, CDR2 SYDVKM. V lost 6 bases, J lost 3 bases, and 12 bases stayed unmatched. The CDR3 length is 16 residues. As DNA, the CDR3 is TGTGCCAGCAGGAGCTGGTCCGGGACAGGGTTCTACGAGCAGTACTTC. Translation: CASRSWSGTGFYEQYF. The full variable domain, its missing parts supplied by reference TRBV28 and TRBJ2-7, is DVKVTQSSRYLVKRTGEKVFLECVQDMDHENMFWYRQDPGLGLRLIYFSYDVKMKEKGDIPEGYSVSREKKERFSLILESASTNQTSMYLCASRSWSGTGFYEQYFGPGTRLTVT.

By share of the sample, this clonotype is medium-sized. The CDR3 bases are TGCGCCAGCAGCCCGTGGACAGGGCGCAACAATGAGCAGTTCTTC. This codes for CASSPWTGRNNEQFF. J is TRBJ2-1 and V is TRBV4-1; 8 bases are a match to TRBD1. CDR3 length equals 15 residues. Per germline, CDR1 MGHRA and CDR2 YSYEKL. Trimming cost V 4 bases and J 5 bases; bases outside gene matches: 7.

This clonotype was recorded many times. The chain uses TRBV28 and TRBJ2-7; a possible D gene is TRBD2 (6 bases). CDR3 length equals 15 residues. Germline loops: CDR1 MDHEN, CDR2 SYDVKM. V was shortened by 6 bases and J by 5 bases, with 20 bases between the two germline ends. The CDR3, as DNA: TGTGCCAGCAGCCTCCCCGGGGGAAGGAGGCACGAGCAGTACTTC. Translated, it gives CASSLPGGRRHEQYF.

This clonotype was counted many times. The rearrangement uses TRBV19 and TRBJ1-1; TRBD1 might be the D (5 bases). Trimming cost V 5 bases and J 7 bases, with 11 bases left between them. This CDR3 spans 12 amino acids. Germline CDR1 LNHDA, CDR2 SQIVND (reference sequence). The DNA for the CDR3 is TGTGCCAGTAGTGATCGCAGGGTTGAAGCTTTCTTT. Protein sequence: CASSDRRVEAFF. Variable domain in full (rest from reference TRBV19 and TRBJ1-1): DGGITQSPKYLFRKEGQNVTLSCEQNLNHDAMYWYRQDPGQGLRLIYYSQIVNDFQKGDIAEGYSVSREKKESFPLTVTSAQKNPTAFYLCASSDRRVEAFFGQGTRLTVV.

This clonotype was found many times. J is TRBJ1-5 and V is TRBV6-5; D is ambiguous. Germline CDR1 MNHEY, CDR2 SVGAGI. The CDR3 covers 17 residues. V lost 0 bases to trimming and J lost 1 base, with 13 bases between them. Here the CDR3 reads CASSYSSAPGSNQPQHF. The DNA for the CDR3 is TGTGCCAGCAGTTACTCGTCAGCGCCCGGGAGCAATCAGCCCCAGCATTTT.

This clonotype was found many times. J is TRBJ2-7 and V is TRBV5-1; D remains unclear. Trimming left V 6 bases short and J 2 bases short, with 9 bases between. Germline CDR1 and CDR2: SGHRS and YFSETQ. The CDR3 consists of 12 residues. The CDR3 is CASNHDAYEQYF. CDR3 nucleotide sequence: TGCGCCAGCAACCATGACGCCTACGAGCAGTACTTC.

This clonotype appeared many times. V gene TRBV15 combines with J gene TRBJ2-3; D gene ambiguous. Germline V gene sequence: CDR1 LNHNV, CDR2 YYDKDF (reference sequence). CDR3 length: 15 amino acids. V dropped 0 bases and J dropped 2 bases, with 9 bases sitting between them. The CDR3 sequence: CATSRDIQDTDTQYF. The CDR3 region has the DNA TGTGCCACCAGCAGAGATATCCAGGACACAGATACGCAGTATTTT.

This clonotype was recorded many times. The V and J genes are TRBV5-1 and TRBJ1-1; D unclear. Deletions cut 1 base from V and 2 bases from J, with 18 bases between. CDR1 is SGHRS and CDR2 is YFSETQ in the germline V gene. This CDR3 is 17 amino acids long. The CDR3, as DNA: TGCGCCAGCAGCTTGTCGGGCAGGATGTCCCTTAACACTGAAGCTTTCTTT. Translating it yields CASSLSGRMSLNTEAFF.

This clonotype ranks as medium-sized. V is TRBV12-3 or TRBV12-4 and J is TRBJ2-3; 10 bases fit TRBD2. CDR3 length equals 14 residues. V was pared by 6 bases and J by 0 bases, with 0 bases of the junction left unmatched. In nucleotides, the CDR3 is TGTGCCAGCAGACTAGCGGGGAGCACAGATACGCAGTATTTT. It is translated as CASRLAGSTDTQYF.